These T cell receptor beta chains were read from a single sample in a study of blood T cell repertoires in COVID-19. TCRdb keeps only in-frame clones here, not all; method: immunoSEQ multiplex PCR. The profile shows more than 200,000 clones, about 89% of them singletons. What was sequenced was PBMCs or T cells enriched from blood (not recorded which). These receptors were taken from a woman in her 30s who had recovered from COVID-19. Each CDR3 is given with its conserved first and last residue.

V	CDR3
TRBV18	CASSPPRQGANEKLFF
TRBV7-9	CASSLVSGKGVGMDTEAFF
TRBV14	CASSQQLAVSYEQYF
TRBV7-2	CASSFPGMNTEAFF
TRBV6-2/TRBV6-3	CASSSLLRKNTEAFF
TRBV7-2	CASSYLAGVGELFF
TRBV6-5	CATGTSGTESYEQYF
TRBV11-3	CASSWGESYEQYF
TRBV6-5	CASSNREGVYNEQFF
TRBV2	CASRTHGRWHSTNEKLFF
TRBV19	CASSITTYGVASGGELFF
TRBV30	CAWSVSLNTEAFF
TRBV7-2	CASSLYNQPQHF
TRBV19	CASSMETAQETQYF
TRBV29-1	CSVMGLGHPSYEQYF
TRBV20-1	CSASPGTGPEDTEAFF
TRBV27	CASSLGQGNQPQHF
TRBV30	CAWSVGGIGYTF
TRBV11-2	CASSLASGVATVNEQFF
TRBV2	CAGRDYETVNEQFF
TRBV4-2	CASSQDPQGNNQPQHF
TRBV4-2	CASSQGVRTGHYNEQFF
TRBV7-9	CASSRDRAGGNSPLHF
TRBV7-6	CASSLGQVDQPQHF
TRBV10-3	CAISEGRGAGNTIYF
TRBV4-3	CASSHSPQGARAFF
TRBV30	CAWTRPSGANVLTF
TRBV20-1	CSASLDGLVQFF
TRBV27	CASAEGGGAYNEQFF
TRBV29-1	CSVGLNYEQYF
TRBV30	CAWSHGVGTEAFF
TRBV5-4	CASSLVIEYGAQGYTF
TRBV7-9	CASSPRQEVGRTEAFF
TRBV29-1	CSDRQQSNEQFF
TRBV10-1	CASRMTVAGQPQHF
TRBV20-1	CSARSLYGYTF
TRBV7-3	CASSLDGSGRSSSYEQYF
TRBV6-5	CASQEGRWAFF
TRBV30	CAWSGLADTEAFF
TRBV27	CASSYIKTSGMQQFF
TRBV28	CASLWGGRNTGELFF
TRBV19	CASIPGGAGGPSNNEQFF
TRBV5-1	CASSLAATQGNYGYTF
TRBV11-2	CASSPYPRRVTVYGYTF
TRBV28	CATEGGDTIYF
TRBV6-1	CASSEGQAQGQPQHF
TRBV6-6	CASSPPSDGGYTF